This T cell receptor (beta chain) comes out of a study of early T cells in non-severe SARS-CoV-2 infection. Attachment of unique molecular identifiers to individual cDNA molecules was performed. TCRdb re-called the 5' RACE reads with MiXCR, one entry per CDR3 protein. The data show approximately 63,000 distinct CDR3 sequences, approximately 6% seen once. This clonotype came up a few times. This CDR3 has 16 amino acids. From germline, CDR1 is MDHEN and CDR2 SYDVKM. Trimming removed 7 bases at V and 2 bases at J, with 15 bases between. The chain couples TRBV28 to TRBJ1-6, with TRBD1 as a possible D gene (5 bases). The sequencing here drew on whole blood, taken at baseline. This TCR derives from an adult who was a healthcare worker with PCR-confirmed SARS-CoV-2 infection or an uninfected control (not recorded which). The CDR3 DNA is TGTGCCAGCAAACCCGGGGGGGTCGCCTATAATTCACCCCTCCACTTT. This translates into CASKPGGVAYNSPLHF.